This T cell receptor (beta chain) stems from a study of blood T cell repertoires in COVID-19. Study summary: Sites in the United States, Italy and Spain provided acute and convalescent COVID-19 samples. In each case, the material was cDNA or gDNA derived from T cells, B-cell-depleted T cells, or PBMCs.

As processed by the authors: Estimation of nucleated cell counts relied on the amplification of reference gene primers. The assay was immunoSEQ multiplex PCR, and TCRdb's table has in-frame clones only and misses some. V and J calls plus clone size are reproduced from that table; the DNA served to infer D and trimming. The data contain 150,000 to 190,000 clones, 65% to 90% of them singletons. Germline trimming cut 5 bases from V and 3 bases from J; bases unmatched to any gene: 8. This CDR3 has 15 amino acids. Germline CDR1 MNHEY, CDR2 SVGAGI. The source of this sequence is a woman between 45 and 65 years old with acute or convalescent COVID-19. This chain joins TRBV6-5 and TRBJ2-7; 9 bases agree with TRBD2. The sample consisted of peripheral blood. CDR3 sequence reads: CASSNGASGNYEQYF. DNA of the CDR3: TGTGCCAGCAGTAATGGAGCTAGCGGGAACTACGAGCAGTACTTC.